The 26 T cell receptor beta chains below all came from one sample that was sequenced in a study of blood T cell repertoires in COVID-19 (dated by TCRdb to 2020 to 2021). Libraries were built with the immunoSEQ multiplex PCR assay. Not all clones reach the TCRdb copy of this immuneACCESS table, which keeps in-frame sequences only. Checked studies attribute under half of the gap to unresolved V genes and leave the rest unexplained. The sample has about 310,000 clones on record, around 89% of them singletons. Together, the top ten hold more than 0.85% of the sample. Sample: peripheral blood. The receptors were sampled from a woman in her thirties or forties with COVID-19, enrolled during active disease.

The chain couples TRBV11-2 to TRBJ2-2, with TRBD1 matching over 7 bases. This CDR3 contains 15 residues. V lost 6 bases to trimming and J lost 4 bases; unmatched junction nucleotides: 8. Germline V gives CDR1 SGHAT, CDR2 FQNNGV. This CDR3 reads CASRRQGPGTGELFF. The CDR3 region has the DNA TGTGCCAGCAGGCGACAGGGCCCCGGCACCGGGGAGCTGTTTTTT. Using reference TRBV11-2 and TRBJ2-2 for the parts outside the CDR3, the full variable domain is EAGVAQSPRYKIIEKRQSVAFWCNPISGHATLYWYQQILGQGPKLLIQFQNNGVVDDSQLPKDRFSAERLKGVDSTLKIQPAKLEDSAVYLCASRRQGPGTGELFFGEGSRLTVL.

The chain uses TRBV7-3 and TRBJ1-6; no reliable D call. CDR3 length equals 15 residues. V lost 2 bases and J 6 bases, leaving 11 bases between the germline ends. Germline V lookup: CDR1 SGHTA, CDR2 FQGTGA. The CDR3 DNA follows: TGTGCCAGCAGCTTAGGAGGAGTTTCTAATTCACCCCTCCACTTT. This encodes CASSLGGVSNSPLHF.

The V and J genes are TRBV6-5 and TRBJ1-1; TRBD1 agrees at 7 bases. The CDR3 extends over 13 amino acids. The J segment lost 5 bases and the V segment lost 2 bases, leaving 2 bases of the junction unmatched. CDR1 and CDR2 from the germline V gene are MNHEY and SVGAGI. This CDR3 is CASSYPGGTEAFF. CDR3 nucleotides: TGTGCCAGCAGTTACCCAGGGGGGACTGAAGCTTTCTTT.

The rearrangement uses TRBV5-6 and TRBJ1-2; 10 bases fit TRBD1. This CDR3 is built from 13 residues. CDR1 and CDR2 from the germline V gene are SGHDT and YYEEEE. J lost 7 bases, V lost 3 bases, and 3 bases had no gene match. This CDR3 is CASSWDRGFGYTF. CDR3 nucleotides: TGTGCCAGCAGCTGGGACAGGGGATTTGGCTACACCTTC.

The chain combines TRBV27 with TRBJ1-1; the D is unclear. V lost 8 bases and J lost 5, with 21 bases in between. CDR3 size: 15 residues. The germline V gene encodes CDR1 MNHEY and CDR2 SMNVEV (reference sequence). The CDR3: CASRPGKGGWTEAFF. The CDR3 DNA is TGTGCCAGCCGCCCCGGAAAAGGCGGATGGACTGAAGCTTTCTTT.

The genes are TRBV27 and TRBJ1-5, with D uncertain. This CDR3 is 19 amino acids long. Germline V gene data show CDR1 as MNHEY and CDR2 as SMNVEV (reference sequence). V was clipped by 0 bases and J by 2 bases, with 20 bases between them. The CDR3 nucleotides read TGTGCCAGCAGTTTATCCGGAGAGCCCCGAGCGGTGGGCAATCAGCCCCAGCATTTT. It translates to CASSLSGEPRAVGNQPQHF.

The chain uses TRBV15 and TRBJ1-1; the D gene is possibly TRBD1 (5 bases). V gave up 0 bases and J gave up 6 bases, with 8 bases separating them. Germline CDR1 reads LNHNV; CDR2 reads YYDKDF (reference sequence). This CDR3 comprises 13 residues. DNA of the CDR3: TGTGCCACCAGCAGAGATATGGGGCCTGAAGCTTTCTTT. It translates to CATSRDMGPEAFF.

V usage is TRBV18 and J usage is TRBJ2-5; D possibly corresponds to TRBD1 (6 bases). CDR1 KGHSH and CDR2 LQKENI come from the germline V gene. Trimming removed 6 bases from V and 0 bases from J, with 11 bases in between. This CDR3 comprises 14 residues. CDR3 in amino acids: CASSLGQHQETQYF. CDR3 DNA sequence: TGTGCCAGCTCTCTTGGACAGCACCAAGAGACCCAGTACTTC.

The chain employs TRBV27 and TRBJ1-5; D is undetermined. The germline V gene has CDR1 MNHEY and CDR2 SMNVEV (reference sequence). The V and J ends lost 3 bases and 5 bases respectively, with 11 bases between them. The CDR3 length is 14 residues. The CDR3 here is CASSLVYRDQPQHF. CDR3 DNA: TGTGCCAGCAGTTTGGTATACAGAGATCAGCCCCAGCATTTT.

This rearrangement joins TRBV14 to TRBJ2-7, with 7 positions matching TRBD1. V was clipped by 3 bases and J by 11 bases; unmatched bases: 4. The CDR3 is made up of 11 amino acids. Germline CDR1 reads SGHDN; CDR2 reads FVKESK. This chain's CDR3 is CASSQADREYF. DNA for the CDR3: TGTGCCAGCAGCCAGGCCGACAGGGAGTACTTC.

The J gene is TRBJ2-1, the V gene TRBV11-2; 8 nucleotides align to TRBD2. Germline trimming cut 5 bases from V and 9 bases from J; bases unmatched to any gene: 9. CDR1 is SGHAT, CDR2 FQNNGV, per germline. The CDR3 has 14 residues. This CDR3 reads CASSTSGGRAEQFF. The CDR3 coding sequence is TGTGCCAGCAGCACCTCGGGGGGGCGGGCTGAGCAGTTCTTC.

V and J are TRBV5-1 and TRBJ1-1; D perhaps matches TRBD1 (6 bases). Germline loops: CDR1 SGHRS, CDR2 YFSETQ. The CDR3 length is 14 residues. V dropped 4 bases and J dropped 8 bases, with 18 bases sitting between them. CDR3 bases: TGCGCCAGCAGCCTGGACAGCGGCGGAAGGGAAGCTTTCTTT. This encodes CASSLDSGGREAFF. The full variable domain, rest sourced from reference TRBV5-1 and TRBJ1-1, is KAGVTQTPRYLIKTRGQQVTLSCSPISGHRSVSWYQQTPGQGLQFLFEYFSETQRNKGNFPGRFSGRQFSNSRSEMNVSTLELGDSALYLCASSLDSGGREAFFGQGTRLTVV.

J is TRBJ1-5 and V is TRBV28; 7 bases fit TRBD1. Losses at the gene ends were 2 bases for V and 5 bases for J; bases not matched to a gene: 6. The germline V gene has CDR1 MDHEN and CDR2 SYDVKM. The length of the CDR3 is 15 residues. The CDR3 is CASSLEGQGDQPQHF. In DNA form, the CDR3 reads TGTGCCAGCAGTTTAGAAGGTCAGGGGGATCAGCCCCAGCATTTT.

This chain links TRBV4-3 with TRBJ2-2, with 10 bases fitting TRBD2. The CDR3 has 18 amino acids. The trim removed 1 base at V and 4 bases at J, leaving 9 bases unmatched. Germline V gene sequence: CDR1 LGHNA, CDR2 YSLEER. The CDR3 DNA reads TGCGCCAGCAGCCAAGCAGCACTTACTAGCGGGGCCACCGGGGAGCTGTTTTTT. The encoded protein is CASSQAALTSGATGELFF.

J is TRBJ1-2 and V is TRBV30, with D perhaps TRBD1 (5 bases). The V gene lost 4 bases and the J gene lost 3 bases, with 18 bases spanning the gap. The CDR3 runs to 15 residues. From germline, CDR1 is GTSNPN and CDR2 SVGIG (reference sequence). The CDR3 DNA is TGTGCCTGGATCGGCGGGGACGGGAAATACTATGGCTACACCTTC. Translation: CAWIGGDGKYYGYTF. Supplemented by reference TRBV30 and TRBJ1-2, the full variable domain reads SQTIHQWPATLVQPVGSPLSLECTVEGTSNPNLYWYRQAAGRGLQLLFYSVGIGQISSEVPQNLSASRPQDRQFILSSKKLLLSDSGFYLCAWIGGDGKYYGYTFGSGTRLTVV.

The genes are TRBV29-1 and TRBJ2-7, with a weak D call TRBD1 (6 bases). Between the trimmed V and J ends, which lost 5 bases and 5 bases, there was a span of 13 bases. The CDR3 length is 12 residues. CDR1 SQVTM and CDR2 ANQGSEA come from the germline V gene. The DNA of the CDR3 is TGCAGCGTTCATCCAGGGGCGGACGAGCAGTACTTC. Translating gives CSVHPGADEQYF.

J is TRBJ2-2 and V is TRBV25-1; D is unresolved. The CDR3 is 13 amino acids. Looked up from germline, CDR1 is MGHDK and CDR2 is SYGVNS. Trimming took 10 bases from V and 0 from J, leaving 9 bases between them. The CDR3 bases are TGTGCCAACCTAAATGCGAACACCGGGGAGCTGTTTTTT. Translating it yields CANLNANTGELFF.

The J gene is TRBJ1-4, the V gene TRBV9; tentatively, D is TRBD1 (6 bases). The germline CDR1 and CDR2 sequences are SGDLS and YYNGEE. The V end was cut by 4 bases, the J end by 5 bases, with 21 bases between. The CDR3 covers 17 residues. The CDR3 spells CASSLGVSSQGNEKLFF. Written as DNA, the CDR3 is TGTGCCAGCAGCTTAGGGGTGTCCTCACAGGGAAATGAAAAACTGTTTTTT. Using reference TRBV9 and TRBJ1-4 for the parts outside the CDR3, the full variable domain is DSGVTQTPKHLITATGQRVTLRCSPRSGDLSVYWYQQSLDQGLQFLIQYYNGEERAKGNILERFSAQQFPDLHSELNLSSLELGDSALYFCASSLGVSSQGNEKLFFGSGTQLSVL.

J is TRBJ1-1 and V is TRBV5-6, with D possibly TRBD1 on 5 matching bases. V was cut by 3 bases and J by 1 base, with 22 bases left in between. Looked up from germline, CDR1 is SGHDT and CDR2 is YYEEEE. The CDR3 runs to 18 residues. DNA for the CDR3: TGTGCCAGCAGCTCATCCAGCATAGGGGTGGGGTGGAACACTGAAGCTTTCTTT. Its protein product is CASSSSSIGVGWNTEAFF.

The CDR3 protein is CASSSPRGAYEQYF. The CDR3 nucleotides read TGTGCCAGCAGTTCGCCCAGGGGAGCCTACGAGCAGTACTTC. The chain joins TRBV6-5 to TRBJ2-7, with a tentative D call TRBD1 (6 bases). The CDR3 has 14 residues. Germline V CDR1 and CDR2: MNHEY, SVGAGI. Trimming pared 4 bases from V and 2 bases from J, leaving 12 bases between.

As DNA, the CDR3 is TGTGCCAGCAGCCAAGAAAATTCAGGCCACACTGAAGCTTTCTTT. This codes for CASSQENSGHTEAFF. V is TRBV3-1 (or the pseudogene TRBV3-2) and J is TRBJ1-1, with no clear D. CDR1 is LGHDT and CDR2 is YNNKEL in the germline V gene (reference sequence). Deletions cut 0 bases from V and 3 bases from J, with 11 bases between. The CDR3 is made up of 15 amino acids.

The CDR3, as DNA: TGTGCCACCTCTGACTCCAGCGTAAATACGCAGTATTTT. Translated: CATSDSSVNTQYF. The gene calls are TRBV7-3 and TRBJ2-3; D not certain. Trimming left V 10 bases short and J 7 bases short, with 18 bases between. In germline, CDR1 is SGHTA, CDR2 FQGTGA. The CDR3 runs to 13 residues.

V usage is TRBV3-1 (or the pseudogene TRBV3-2) and J usage is TRBJ2-1; possible D gene TRBD1, 6 bases. This CDR3 is 17 amino acids long. V was clipped by 4 bases and J by 8 bases, with 24 bases between them. Germline values: CDR1 LGHDT, CDR2 YNNKEL (reference sequence). CDR3 DNA: TGTGCCAGCAGCCCCTTGACAGGATTTCTCCCCAATTATGAGCAGTTCTTC. Its translation: CASSPLTGFLPNYEQFF.

V and J are TRBV7-2 and TRBJ1-2; TRBD1 agrees at 8 bases. The V and J ends lost 1 base and 8 bases, in that order; junction bases with no gene match: 6. The germline gives CDR1 SGHTA, CDR2 FQGNSA. This CDR3 is 14 amino acids long. The CDR3 loop is CASSLDWTGKGYTF. For the CDR3, the DNA is TGTGCCAGCAGCTTAGACTGGACAGGGAAGGGCTACACCTTC.

The chain employs TRBV6-5 and TRBJ2-3; 8 nucleotides agree with TRBD2. Trimming removed 9 bases from V and 4 bases from J; junction bases left unmatched: 12. This CDR3 is 15 amino acids long. Germline loops: CDR1 MNHEY, CDR2 SVGAGI. The DNA of the CDR3 is TGTGCCAGACCCCTCGGGAGGGTAAGCGCAGATACGCAGTATTTT. Translating it yields CARPLGRVSADTQYF.

The chain couples TRBV6-4 to TRBJ2-7; TRBD2 might be the D (6 bases). Germline V CDR1 and CDR2: MRHNA, SNTAGT. V lost 8 bases and J lost 7, with 21 bases in between. CDR3 size: 14 residues. CDR3 amino acids: CASPIGTPQPEQYF. The CDR3, as DNA: TGTGCCAGCCCAATCGGGACTCCGCAACCGGAGCAGTACTTC.